The rows below give T cell receptor beta chains drawn from one sample of a study of blood T cells in healthy people across ages. TCRdb re-derived calls from the 5' RACE reads in MiXCR, one entry per CDR3 protein. The sample carries around 500,000 distinct CDR3 sequences, about a quarter recorded once. These same records also appear under a second study, on T cells of mothers and their children.

Sequencing was carried out using blood. These receptors were taken from a boy younger than 10 in good health. Both conserved end residues are part of each CDR3. A D gene is named only where the DNA matches it firmly. Expanded clones get a size class; other rows say once, few or many, or leave the size out.

clone_size: .; j_call: TRBJ2-3; d_call: .; v_call: TRBV5-6; cdr3_aa: CASSFSGSKDTQYF; cdr3_nt: TGTGCCAGCAGCTTTTCGGGGTCGAAAGATACGCAGTATTTT
clone_size: .; j_call: TRBJ2-6; d_call: .; v_call: TRBV15; cdr3_aa: CATSRVAGSGANVLTF; cdr3_nt: TGTGCCACCAGCAGAGTTGCGGGATCTGGGGCCAACGTCCTGACTTTC
clone_size: .; j_call: TRBJ2-1; d_call: .; v_call: TRBV30; cdr3_aa: CAWRPRGGSNEQFF; cdr3_nt: TGTGCCTGGAGGCCGAGGGGCGGATCCAATGAGCAGTTCTTC
clone_size: .; j_call: TRBJ1-4; d_call: .; v_call: TRBV7-9; cdr3_aa: CASSLGSTGKEKLFF; cdr3_nt: TGTGCCAGCAGCCTCGGGTCCACGGGGAAAGAAAAACTGTTTTTT
clone_size: .; j_call: TRBJ2-2; d_call: TRBD2; v_call: TRBV27; cdr3_aa: CASSLVWAGVLGNTGELFF; cdr3_nt: TGTGCCAGCAGTTTAGTCTGGGCGGGAGTACTCGGGAACACCGGGGAGCTGTTTTTT
clone_size: few; j_call: TRBJ1-4; d_call: .; v_call: TRBV6-5; cdr3_aa: CASSATGPREKLFF; cdr3_nt: TGTGCCAGCAGTGCGACAGGACCTCGGGAAAAACTGTTTTTT
clone_size: .; j_call: TRBJ2-5; d_call: .; v_call: TRBV19; cdr3_aa: CASSIGDGLYEQYF; cdr3_nt: TGTGCCAGTAGTATTGGTGACGGACTCTATGAGCAGTACTTC
clone_size: .; j_call: TRBJ2-1; d_call: TRBD2; v_call: TRBV11-2; cdr3_aa: CASSLNGRAGDEQFF; cdr3_nt: TGTGCCAGCAGCTTAAACGGGAGGGCCGGGGATGAGCAGTTCTTC
clone_size: few; j_call: TRBJ2-5; d_call: .; v_call: TRBV6-6; cdr3_aa: CASTNPAGTQETQYF; cdr3_nt: TGTGCCAGCACTAATCCAGCAGGGACCCAAGAGACCCAGTACTTC
clone_size: few; j_call: TRBJ2-5; d_call: .; v_call: TRBV15; cdr3_aa: CATWGAEGETQYF; cdr3_nt: TGTGCCACCTGGGGCGCGGAAGGGGAGACCCAGTACTTC
clone_size: .; j_call: TRBJ2-7; d_call: .; v_call: TRBV4-3; cdr3_aa: CASSQGATGSPFLDEQYF; cdr3_nt: TGCGCCAGCAGCCAAGGGGCTACAGGTTCCCCGTTCTTGGACGAGCAGTACTTC
clone_size: few; j_call: TRBJ2-2; d_call: TRBD2; v_call: TRBV7-7; cdr3_aa: CASSLERGDTGELFF; cdr3_nt: TGTGCCAGCAGCTTAGAGCGGGGGGACACCGGGGAGCTGTTTTTT
clone_size: few; j_call: TRBJ2-5; d_call: TRBD2; v_call: TRBV11-2; cdr3_aa: CASSPTSGGALVTQYF; cdr3_nt: TGTGCCAGCAGCCCGACTAGCGGGGGGGCCTTGGTGACCCAGTACTTC
clone_size: .; j_call: TRBJ1-1; d_call: .; v_call: TRBV4-1; cdr3_aa: CASSQVRPNTEAFF; cdr3_nt: TGCGCCAGCAGCCAAGTACGACCGAACACTGAAGCTTTCTTT
clone_size: .; j_call: TRBJ2-1; d_call: .; v_call: TRBV27; cdr3_aa: CASATLGVADNEQFF; cdr3_nt: TGTGCCAGCGCCACACTAGGGGTGGCCGACAATGAGCAGTTCTTC
clone_size: .; j_call: TRBJ1-1; d_call: .; v_call: TRBV11-2; cdr3_aa: CASSLHRANTEAFF; cdr3_nt: TGTGCCAGCAGCTTACACAGGGCGAACACTGAAGCTTTCTTT
clone_size: .; j_call: TRBJ2-5; d_call: .; v_call: TRBV20-1; cdr3_aa: CSARDGTETQYF; cdr3_nt: TGCAGTGCTAGAGATGGCACAGAGACCCAGTACTTC
clone_size: .; j_call: TRBJ2-3; d_call: .; v_call: TRBV5-1; cdr3_aa: CASSIREVGDTDTQYF; cdr3_nt: TGCGCCAGCAGCATACGGGAAGTAGGAGACACAGATACGCAGTATTTT
clone_size: few; j_call: TRBJ2-2; d_call: .; v_call: TRBV24-1; cdr3_aa: CATSDGTLNTGELFF; cdr3_nt: TGTGCCACCAGTGATGGGACCCTAAACACCGGGGAGCTGTTTTTT
clone_size: .; j_call: TRBJ1-5; d_call: .; v_call: TRBV20-1; cdr3_aa: CSARTAGLGSNQPQHF; cdr3_nt: TGCAGTGCTAGAACCGCGGGTCTGGGGAGCAATCAGCCCCAGCATTTT
clone_size: few; j_call: TRBJ1-1; d_call: TRBD1; v_call: TRBV20-1; cdr3_aa: CSARRQGRNTEAFF; cdr3_nt: TGCAGTGCTAGAAGACAGGGGAGGAACACTGAAGCTTTCTTT
clone_size: .; j_call: TRBJ2-4; d_call: .; v_call: TRBV3-1; cdr3_aa: CASSQGLGISNIQYF; cdr3_nt: TGTGCCAGCAGCCAAGGACTAGGGATCAGCAACATTCAGTACTTC
clone_size: once; j_call: TRBJ2-1; d_call: TRBD1; v_call: TRBV20-1; cdr3_aa: CSAGPAGGRNEQFF; cdr3_nt: TGCAGTGCTGGGCCGGCAGGGGGTCGCAATGAGCAGTTCTTC
clone_size: few; j_call: TRBJ2-3; d_call: TRBD2; v_call: TRBV3-1; cdr3_aa: CASSQEYGLAGSDTQYF; cdr3_nt: TGTGCCAGCAGCCAAGAGTATGGACTAGCGGGGTCAGATACGCAGTATTTT
clone_size: .; j_call: TRBJ2-7; d_call: .; v_call: TRBV9; cdr3_aa: CASSVEGGMGYEQYF; cdr3_nt: TGTGCCAGCAGCGTAGAAGGCGGGATGGGGTACGAGCAGTACTTC
clone_size: .; j_call: TRBJ2-3; d_call: .; v_call: TRBV20-1; cdr3_aa: CSARDAGTTDTQYF; cdr3_nt: TGCAGTGCTAGAGACGCGGGGACCACAGATACGCAGTATTTT
clone_size: .; j_call: TRBJ2-2; d_call: TRBD2; v_call: TRBV27; cdr3_aa: CASSLRGGPGELFF; cdr3_nt: TGTGCCAGCAGTCTACGGGGGGGACCCGGGGAGCTGTTTTTT
clone_size: few; j_call: TRBJ1-2; d_call: .; v_call: TRBV4-1; cdr3_aa: CASSQTLQGNGYTF; cdr3_nt: TGCGCCAGCAGCCAAACCTTACAGGGCAATGGCTACACCTTC
clone_size: few; j_call: TRBJ2-1; d_call: TRBD2; v_call: TRBV11-1; cdr3_aa: CASSLGLAGRQFF; cdr3_nt: TGTGCCAGCAGCTTAGGACTAGCGGGGCGGCAGTTCTTC
clone_size: .; j_call: TRBJ2-5; d_call: TRBD1; v_call: TRBV5-4; cdr3_aa: CASSPLRDRQETQYF; cdr3_nt: TGTGCCAGCAGCCCTCTCCGGGACAGACAAGAGACCCAGTACTTC
clone_size: few; j_call: TRBJ1-2; d_call: .; v_call: TRBV29-1; cdr3_aa: CSVGDSIGYTF; cdr3_nt: TGCAGCGTTGGTGACTCTATTGGCTACACCTTC
clone_size: .; j_call: TRBJ1-2; d_call: .; v_call: TRBV13; cdr3_aa: CASSFSGGYYGYTF; cdr3_nt: TGTGCCAGCAGCTTCTCTGGCGGGTACTATGGCTACACCTTC
clone_size: few; j_call: TRBJ1-5; d_call: TRBD1; v_call: TRBV3-1; cdr3_aa: CASSPRRGLGQPQHF; cdr3_nt: TGTGCCAGCAGCCCCCGGAGGGGGCTGGGTCAGCCCCAGCATTTT
clone_size: .; j_call: TRBJ2-7; d_call: TRBD1; v_call: TRBV25-1; cdr3_aa: CASTADRGDFYEQYF; cdr3_nt: TGTGCCAGCACAGCGGACAGGGGGGACTTTTACGAGCAGTACTTC
clone_size: .; j_call: TRBJ2-2; d_call: .; v_call: TRBV9; cdr3_aa: CASSVAGKSNTGELFF; cdr3_nt: TGTGCCAGCAGCGTGGCCGGAAAGTCGAACACCGGGGAGCTGTTTTTT
clone_size: .; j_call: TRBJ2-4; d_call: TRBD2; v_call: TRBV9; cdr3_aa: CASSITTGPGEGIQYF; cdr3_nt: TGTGCCAGCAGCATTACAACCGGACCTGGGGAGGGCATTCAGTACTTC
clone_size: .; j_call: TRBJ2-1; d_call: TRBD2; v_call: TRBV20-1; cdr3_aa: CSALGTSGGANEQFF; cdr3_nt: TGCAGTGCTCTTGGCACTAGCGGGGGGGCCAATGAGCAGTTCTTC
clone_size: few; j_call: TRBJ1-2; d_call: TRBD1; v_call: TRBV4-1; cdr3_aa: CASSQDTGQGPANYGYTF; cdr3_nt: TGCGCCAGCAGCCAAGATACGGGACAGGGACCCGCCAACTATGGCTACACCTTC
clone_size: .; j_call: TRBJ1-5; d_call: .; v_call: TRBV6-5; cdr3_aa: CASSEITDRPQHF; cdr3_nt: TGTGCCAGCAGTGAGATTACAGACAGGCCCCAGCATTTT
clone_size: few; j_call: TRBJ1-2; d_call: .; v_call: TRBV12-3/TRBV12-4; cdr3_aa: CASTPGLDYTF; cdr3_nt: TGTGCCAGCACGCCAGGGCTGGACTACACCTTC
clone_size: few; j_call: TRBJ2-5; d_call: .; v_call: TRBV12-3/TRBV12-4; cdr3_aa: CASSSLGAGRKTQYF; cdr3_nt: TGTGCCAGCAGTTCCCTTGGGGCAGGGAGAAAGACCCAGTACTTC